These 31 T cell receptor beta chains were sequenced from one sample in a study of blood T cells in healthy people across ages. A sample-barcoded 5' primer and a J-beta primer mix were used in a second PCR of about 7 to 12 cycles. TCRdb reprocessed the 5' RACE reads via MiXCR and lists one record per CDR3 protein. The sample includes around 820,000 distinct CDR3 sequences, 20% to 30% of them seen just once. Separately, the same data were catalogued under a study of T cells of mothers and their children.

The sequenced sample consisted of blood. The receptors were gathered from a boy between 10 and 17 years old in good health.

In its sample, this clonotype was seen a few times. V and J are TRBV28 and TRBJ2-3, with D unclear. This CDR3 region has 16 residues. CDR1 is MDHEN and CDR2 is SYDVKM in the germline V gene. V lost 6 bases, J lost 6 bases, and 22 bases lay in between. The CDR3 sequence is CASSLLSISLVDTQYF. Written as DNA, the CDR3 is TGTGCCAGCAGCCTCTTAAGTATTTCCCTGGTGGATACGCAGTATTTT. The full variable domain, rest sourced from reference TRBV28 and TRBJ2-3, is DVKVTQSSRYLVKRTGEKVFLECVQDMDHENMFWYRQDPGLGLRLIYFSYDVKMKEKGDIPEGYSVSREKKERFSLILESASTNQTSMYLCASSLLSISLVDTQYFGPGTRLTVL.

This clonotype was observed a few times. This chain links TRBV30 with TRBJ2-2; D gene uncertain. This CDR3 contains 12 residues. Germline assignment: CDR1 GTSNPN and CDR2 SVGIG (reference sequence). Trimming shortened V by 0 bases and J by 6 bases, and 5 bases separated the two germline ends. The CDR3 sequence: CAWSVHPGELFF. In DNA form, the CDR3 reads TGTGCCTGGAGTGTACATCCCGGGGAGCTGTTTTTT.

This chain connects TRBV2 to TRBJ2-5; tentatively, D is TRBD1 (6 bases). Germline V gene data show CDR1 as SNHLY and CDR2 as FYNNEI. V shed 8 bases and J shed 1 base, with 8 bases lying between them. The CDR3 totals 12 residues. The CDR3 protein is CASQGPQETQYF. For the CDR3, the DNA is TGTGCCAGCCAGGGGCCCCAAGAGACCCAGTACTTC. The whole variable domain, remainder taken from reference TRBV2 and TRBJ2-5, is EPEVTQTPSHQVTQMGQEVILRCVPISNHLYFYWYRQILGQKVEFLVSFYNNEISEKSEIFDDQFSVERPDGSNFTLKIRSTKLEDSAMYFCASQGPQETQYFGPGTRLLVL.

V is TRBV15 and J is TRBJ2-6; D gene uncertain. V was pared by 4 bases and J by 0 bases, with 4 bases between. Germline V CDR1 and CDR2: LNHNV, YYDKDF (reference sequence). This CDR3 contains 14 residues. The CDR3: CATSTRSGANVLTF. In nucleotides, the CDR3 is TGTGCCACCAGCACCCGCTCTGGGGCCAACGTCCTGACTTTC.

This clonotype appeared many times. The chain combines TRBV29-1 with TRBJ2-1; 10 bases match TRBD1. The assigned J gene may be wrong: the sequence end matches TRBJ2-5 better. Germline CDR1 and CDR2: SQVTM and ANQGSEA. CDR3 length: 16 residues. The CDR3 region is CSVEPSGQGDGETQYF. The CDR3 DNA follows: TGCAGCGTTGAGCCCTCAGGACAGGGGGATGGAGAGACCCAGTACTTC.

The genes are TRBV20-1 and TRBJ2-7; the match to TRBD1 covers 10 bases. The germline V gene has CDR1 DFQATT and CDR2 SNEGSKA (reference sequence). The V and J ends lost 1 base and 0 bases, in that order; junction bases with no gene match: 0. This CDR3 region has 14 residues. Here the CDR3 DNA reads TGCAGTGCTAGAGGGACAGGGGGCTCCTACGAGCAGTACTTC. Protein: CSARGTGGSYEQYF.

This clonotype was seen a handful of times. The rearrangement uses TRBV27 and TRBJ1-5, with D perhaps matching TRBD1 (5 bases). V shed 3 bases and J shed 7 bases, with 13 bases lying between them. The germline V gene has CDR1 MNHEY and CDR2 SMNVEV (reference sequence). The CDR3 covers 14 residues. Written as DNA, the CDR3 is TGTGCCAGCAGTTTTAGGCAGGGAGGGCAGCCCCAGCATTTT. Translated, it gives CASSFRQGGQPQHF.

There are a few counts of this clonotype. V usage is TRBV5-1 and J usage is TRBJ2-5; D may be TRBD2 (5 bases). The V and J ends lost 1 base and 4 bases respectively, with 11 bases between them. The germline CDR1 and CDR2 sequences are SGHRS and YFSETQ. The CDR3 covers 14 residues. This CDR3 is CASSLNGERETQYF. The CDR3 region has the DNA TGCGCCAGCAGCTTGAACGGGGAGCGAGAGACCCAGTACTTC.

This clonotype was detected a few times. The chain employs TRBV5-6 and TRBJ1-1; D may be TRBD1 (5 bases). The germline gives CDR1 SGHDT, CDR2 YYEEEE. The CDR3 covers 15 residues. V lost 1 base, J lost 3 bases, and 13 bases lay in between. CDR3 residues: CASSLQGQGDTEAFF. In nucleotides, the CDR3 is TGTGCCAGCAGCTTGCAGGGCCAAGGGGACACTGAAGCTTTCTTT.

This clonotype was seen more than once but under ten times. The gene calls are TRBV30 and TRBJ2-7, with 7 nucleotides matching TRBD1. This CDR3 is 13 amino acids long. Germline V gene lookup returns CDR1 GTSNPN and CDR2 SVGIG (reference sequence). V shed 2 bases and J 2 bases; nucleotides not matched to a gene: 3. CDR3 in amino acids: CAWSTGAPYEQYF. The CDR3 bases are TGTGCCTGGAGTACAGGGGCACCCTACGAGCAGTACTTC. Combining the CDR3 with reference TRBV30 and TRBJ2-7 gives the whole variable domain SQTIHQWPATLVQPVGSPLSLECTVEGTSNPNLYWYRQAAGRGLQLLFYSVGIGQISSEVPQNLSASRPQDRQFILSSKKLLLSDSGFYLCAWSTGAPYEQYFGPGTRLTVT.

The table lists this clonotype with a few counts. V and J are TRBV5-1 and TRBJ2-1; D is possibly TRBD2 (6 bases). Trimming took 1 base from V and 8 from J, leaving 13 bases between them. The CDR3 is 14 residues long. In germline, CDR1 is SGHRS, CDR2 YFSETQ. CDR3 bases: TGCGCCAGCAGCTTGCAGCTGGGAGGAGATGAGCAGTTCTTC. Encoded protein: CASSLQLGGDEQFF.

This clonotype turned up a few times. V usage is TRBV5-1 and J usage is TRBJ2-7; 7 bases agree with TRBD1. Trimming cost V 4 bases and J 0 bases; bases outside gene matches: 4. CDR3 length equals 14 residues. Germline assignment: CDR1 SGHRS and CDR2 YFSETQ. CDR3 DNA: TGCGCCAGCAGCGAGGGGGCTCTCTCCTACGAGCAGTACTTC. It translates to CASSEGALSYEQYF.

This rearrangement joins TRBV9 to TRBJ2-5; either TRBD1 or TRBD2 may fit D (6 bases each). V gave up 4 bases and J gave up 5 bases, with 18 bases separating them. Germline V lookup: CDR1 SGDLS, CDR2 YYNGEE. This CDR3 contains 15 residues. CDR3 amino acids: CASSPPLGGEETQYF. The CDR3 nucleotides are TGTGCCAGCAGCCCCCCCCTGGGGGGCGAGGAGACCCAGTACTTC.

The V call is TRBV20-1, the J call TRBJ2-7; D ambiguous. V lost 5 bases to trimming and J lost 2 bases, with 13 bases between them. This CDR3 contains 13 residues. The germline CDR1 and CDR2 sequences are DFQATT and SNEGSKA (reference sequence). CDR3 in DNA: TGCAGTGCTCGTATCCCATTCACCTACGAGCAGTACTTC. This sequence encodes CSARIPFTYEQYF.

J is TRBJ2-5 and V is TRBV5-5; perhaps D is TRBD1 or TRBD2 (5 bases each). V dropped 5 bases and J dropped 5 bases, with 25 bases sitting between them. From germline, CDR1 is SGHKS and CDR2 YYEKEE (reference sequence). This CDR3 contains 17 residues. CDR3 in DNA: TGTGCCAGCAGTTCTTTTGGGGCTCGGGGAACCCTCGAGACCCAGTACTTC. As protein: CASSSFGARGTLETQYF.

This clonotype was seen a few times. The chain is built from TRBV27 and TRBJ2-7; TRBD2 matches at 7 bases. The V gene end was trimmed by 5 bases and the J gene end by 5 bases; junction bases not matched to a gene: 9. This CDR3 contains 14 residues. Looked up from germline, CDR1 is MNHEY and CDR2 is SMNVEV (reference sequence). This chain's CDR3 is CASSASGTAHEQYF. CDR3 in DNA: TGTGCCAGCAGTGCGAGCGGGACCGCCCACGAGCAGTACTTC.

The gene calls are TRBV27 and TRBJ2-5; D may be TRBD2 (5 bases). The DNA end is a closer match to TRBJ2-7, so the J assignment may be wrong. Germline CDR1 MNHEY, CDR2 SMNVEV (reference sequence). The CDR3 is 14 residues long. CDR3 sequence: CASSPGGPSYEQYF. Written as DNA, the CDR3 is TGTGCCAGCAGTCCCGGCGGGCCGTCCTACGAGCAGTACTTC.

This clonotype turned up a few times. The chain has TRBV28 and TRBJ2-7; 9 bases fit TRBD1. Germline values: CDR1 MDHEN, CDR2 SYDVKM. J lost 1 base, V lost 8 bases, and 6 bases had no gene match. The CDR3 runs 14 residues. The CDR3 DNA is TGTGCCAGCGAAGACAGGGGGGTGTCCTACGAGCAGTACTTC. Protein: CASEDRGVSYEQYF.

The chain has TRBV11-2 and TRBJ2-3, with 8 bases aligning to TRBD2. The ends lost 0 bases at V and 4 bases at J; junction bases unmatched: 3. The CDR3 has 15 amino acids. The germline gives CDR1 SGHAT, CDR2 FQNNGV. CDR3 sequence (DNA): TGTGCCAGCAGCTTAGAAGCGACTAGCGCAGATACGCAGTATTTT. This translates into CASSLEATSADTQYF. Looking up the rest from reference TRBV11-2 and TRBJ2-3 gives the full variable domain: EAGVAQSPRYKIIEKRQSVAFWCNPISGHATLYWYQQILGQGPKLLIQFQNNGVVDDSQLPKDRFSAERLKGVDSTLKIQPAKLEDSAVYLCASSLEATSADTQYFGPGTRLTVL.

The CDR3 sequence is CASSQDGPSSYNSPLHF. The CDR3 bases are TGTGCCAGCAGCCAAGATGGCCCCAGCTCCTATAATTCACCCCTCCACTTT. The chain has TRBV4-2 and TRBJ1-6, with D unclear. This CDR3 has 17 residues. Between the trimmed V and J ends, which lost 0 bases and 0 bases, there was a span of 9 bases. Germline V CDR1 and CDR2: LGHNA, YNFKEQ.

This clonotype has a handful of counts. The chain is built from TRBV5-6 and TRBJ2-5, with 12 bases lining up with TRBD1. This CDR3 is 15 amino acids long. With 4 bases clipped from V and 5 bases from J, the junction kept 6 bases outside the gene matches. The germline V gene encodes CDR1 SGHDT and CDR2 YYEEEE. This CDR3 is CASSVGTGGGETQYF. The DNA of the CDR3 is TGTGCCAGCAGCGTAGGGACAGGGGGCGGCGAGACCCAGTACTTC.

The CDR3 DNA sequence: TGTGCCAGCAGCCAATTAGCGGGCAACACAGATACGCAGTATTTT. This gives the protein CASSQLAGNTDTQYF. The V gene is TRBV28, the J gene TRBJ2-3; 7 positions agree with TRBD2. V shed 6 bases, J shed 2 bases, and the junction held 8 bases outside the gene matches. The CDR3 runs to 15 residues. The germline V gene encodes CDR1 MDHEN and CDR2 SYDVKM. Combining the CDR3 with reference TRBV28 and TRBJ2-3 gives the whole variable domain DVKVTQSSRYLVKRTGEKVFLECVQDMDHENMFWYRQDPGLGLRLIYFSYDVKMKEKGDIPEGYSVSREKKERFSLILESASTNQTSMYLCASSQLAGNTDTQYFGPGTRLTVL.

This chain uses TRBV4-3 with TRBJ2-3, with D unresolved. The CDR3 length is 14 residues. Germline V gives CDR1 LGHNA, CDR2 YSLEER. V was shortened by 0 bases and J by 4 bases, with 8 bases between the two germline ends. This chain's CDR3 is CASSQDGGADTQYF. CDR3 bases: TGCGCCAGCAGCCAAGATGGCGGCGCAGATACGCAGTATTTT.

The sample holds a few counts of this clonotype. This rearrangement joins TRBV29-1 to TRBJ2-4; D is perhaps TRBD1 (5 bases). The CDR3 totals 16 residues. V was shortened by 2 bases and J by 7 bases, with 21 bases between the two germline ends. From germline, CDR1 is SQVTM and CDR2 ANQGSEA. CDR3 protein: CSVEIGGQGIMNIQYF. CDR3 DNA sequence: TGCAGCGTTGAAATCGGTGGGCAGGGCATTATGAACATTCAGTACTTC.

The chain couples TRBV11-1 to TRBJ2-2, with TRBD2 as a possible D gene (6 bases). CDR3 length: 17 amino acids. The germline gives CDR1 SGHAT, CDR2 FQDESV (reference sequence). V gave up 5 bases and J gave up 3 bases, with 19 bases separating them. CDR3 DNA: TGTGCCAGCAGCCTCACGGGGCTAGCGATGGACACCGGGGAGCTGTTTTTT. Its translation is CASSLTGLAMDTGELFF. The whole variable domain, remainder taken from reference TRBV11-1 and TRBJ2-2, is EAEVAQSPRYKITEKSQAVAFWCDPISGHATLYWYRQILGQGPELLVQFQDESVVDDSQLPKDRFSAERLKGVDSTLKIQPAELGDSAMYLCASSLTGLAMDTGELFFGEGSRLTVL.

The rearrangement joins TRBV15 to TRBJ1-1, with a possible D match to TRBD1 (6 bases). Germline CDR1 and CDR2: LNHNV and YYDKDF (reference sequence). V lost 9 bases to trimming and J lost 0 bases, with 14 bases between them. The CDR3 covers 14 residues. The CDR3 sequence: CATRQGNVNTEAFF. The CDR3 region has the DNA TGTGCCACTAGGCAGGGGAATGTGAACACTGAAGCTTTCTTT.

The chain combines TRBV7-6 with TRBJ2-5; D possibly corresponds to TRBD1 (6 bases). V was cut by 5 bases and J by 4 bases, with 23 bases left in between. CDR3 length equals 17 residues. Germline assignment: CDR1 SGHVS and CDR2 FNYEAQ. CDR3 DNA: TGTGCCAGCAGCGCATCACCTTTGGGAGCCAGGGGAGAGACCCAGTACTTC. As protein: CASSASPLGARGETQYF.

V usage is TRBV28 and J usage is TRBJ2-7, with 8 bases aligning to TRBD1. Looked up from germline, CDR1 is MDHEN and CDR2 is SYDVKM. CDR3 length: 16 amino acids. V was pared by 7 bases and J by 0 bases, with 11 bases of the junction left unmatched. CDR3: CASIPGGTGASYEQYF. The CDR3 DNA is TGTGCCAGCATTCCAGGTGGGACAGGAGCCTCCTACGAGCAGTACTTC.

The chain couples TRBV6-2 or TRBV6-3 to TRBJ1-5, with 7 bases identical to TRBD1. The V gene end was trimmed by 6 bases and the J gene end by 4 bases; junction bases not matched to a gene: 9. This CDR3 contains 15 residues. Germline V gene data show CDR1 as MNHEY and CDR2 as SVGEGT. The CDR3 protein is CASRATGVGNQPQHF. As DNA, the CDR3 is TGTGCCAGCAGGGCTACAGGGGTCGGAAATCAGCCCCAGCATTTT.

This clonotype was recorded a few times. The chain carries TRBV5-1 and TRBJ1-4; D gene unclear. The V gene's germline CDR1 is SGHRS and CDR2 YFSETQ. V was cut by 4 bases and J by 4 bases, with 14 bases left in between. This CDR3 spans 15 amino acids. CDR3 nucleotides: TGCGCCAGCAGCCTGGGCCCAGGAGTTAATGAAAAACTGTTTTTT. Protein product: CASSLGPGVNEKLFF.

The rearrangement uses TRBV28 and TRBJ2-1, with D tentatively TRBD1 or TRBD2 (6 bases each). The CDR3 contains 16 residues. Germline CDR1 is MDHEN and CDR2 is SYDVKM. Trimming stripped 1 base from V and 5 bases from J, with 15 bases between. The CDR3 DNA follows: TGTGCCAGCAGTTTATTTGGGGGGCCGAATCACAATGAGCAGTTCTTC. This codes for CASSLFGGPNHNEQFF.